This T cell receptor beta chain was sequenced for a study of metastatic and nonmetastatic thyroid tumors. At the level of the study: Patients with malignant and benign thyroid disease provided blood and tumor or nodule tissue, whose repertoires were compared.

From germline, CDR1 is MDHEN and CDR2 SYDVKM. J was trimmed by 6 bases and V by 4 bases; bases with no gene match: 9. The CDR3 has 16 residues. Thyroid surgery was performed in patients who had received no treatment beforehand. Whole-study findings and limits: Reported TCR beta diversity, measured in blood and tumor, was significantly higher for malignant thyroid tumors than for benign nodules.

MiXCR was used by TCRdb to re-call the PCR reads. The table has approximately 13,000 clones, around 25% seen once. For this clone: Its antigen is still unknown.

The chain recombines TRBV28 with TRBJ1-6; 7 bases match TRBD1. The sample comprised blood. This receptor was taken from a male donor with papillary thyroid cancer or a benign thyroid nodule (not recorded which). Some clones in this sample may be carry-over from other donors' samples. The CDR3 region has the DNA TGTGCCAGCAGTTCACGCCAGGGGGTGTTTAATTCACCCCTCCACTTT. It specifies CASSSRQGVFNSPLHF.